Listed below are T cell receptor beta chains from one sample, sequenced in a study of control samples from healthy donors and cancer patients. This table comes from immunoSEQ multiplex PCR, and its TCRdb copy is limited to in-frame clones, with some not included. The data show more than 140,000 clones, 90% to 95% seen once. Material for sequencing was blood. These receptors all come from a man aged 35 to 55 in good health. Each CDR3 is given with its conserved first and last residue. Each record gives: clone size, V gene, D gene, J gene, CDR3 protein, CDR3 DNA. D genes are given only for firm matches. Clone size, where shown, is once, few, many, or a class for clones that have expanded.

>.|TRBV24-1|.|TRBJ1-5
CATSDGGRAFNQPQHF
TGTGCCACCAGTGATGGCGGCCGCGCCTTCAATCAGCCCCAGCATTTT
>.|TRBV18|.|TRBJ2-7
CASSPDGNKVEQYF
TGTGCCAGCTCACCAGACGGGAACAAGGTCGAGCAGTACTTC
>.|TRBV5-6|.|TRBJ1-2
CASSRGGRPDYGYTF
TGTGCCAGCAGCCGAGGCGGTCGGCCCGACTATGGCTACACCTTC
>.|TRBV18|.|TRBJ1-1
CASSTLNTEAFF
TGTGCCAGCTCAACCCTGAACACTGAAGCTTTCTTT
>.|TRBV5-6|.|TRBJ1-2
CASSLDMFSRYTF
TGTGCCAGCAGCTTGGACATGTTCAGTCGCTACACCTTC
>.|TRBV28|TRBD1|TRBJ2-3
CASSFPTSGQETDTQYF
TGTGCCAGCAGTTTCCCGACTTCCGGACAGGAGACAGATACGCAGTATTTT
>.|TRBV12-3/TRBV12-4|.|TRBJ1-1
CASSFMLNTEAFF
TGTGCCAGCAGTTTTATGTTGAACACTGAAGCTTTCTTT
>.|TRBV9|.|TRBJ1-3
CASSVPGNTIYF
TGTGCCAGCAGCGTACCAGGAAACACCATATATTTT
>.|TRBV6-2/TRBV6-3|TRBD1|TRBJ1-5
CASSVDPAAGQGANQPQHF
TGTGCCAGCAGTGTCGACCCCGCAGCGGGACAGGGGGCCAATCAGCCCCAGCATTTT
>.|TRBV5-1|.|TRBJ2-1
CASSQRGPGTPPGNEQFF
TGCGCCAGCAGCCAACGGGGCCCTGGGACTCCGCCGGGCAATGAGCAGTTCTTC
>many|TRBV2|TRBD1|TRBJ1-6
CASRDPTGPNSPLHF
TGTGCCAGCAGGGACCCGACAGGGCCTAATTCACCCCTCCACTTT
>.|TRBV5-1|TRBD2|TRBJ2-3
CASSLMGRVRDTQYF
TGCGCCAGCAGCTTGATGGGGAGGGTCAGAGATACGCAGTATTTT
>.|TRBV4-3|TRBD1|TRBJ1-1
CASSHRDRGDTEAFF
TGCGCCAGCAGCCATCGTGACAGGGGGGACACTGAAGCTTTCTTT
>.|TRBV14|.|TRBJ2-5
CASSQDNSRYQETQYF
TGTGCCAGCAGCCAAGATAACAGCAGATACCAAGAGACCCAGTACTTC
>.|TRBV19|.|TRBJ2-5
CASSTMVSQETQYF
TGTGCCAGTAGTACAATGGTATCCCAAGAGACCCAGTACTTC
>once|TRBV7-6|TRBD2|TRBJ2-5
CASSLAGGAAGETQYF
TGTGCCAGCAGCTTAGCGGGAGGGGCCGCTGGGGAGACCCAGTACTTC
>.|TRBV9|.|TRBJ1-1
CASSVQGGNTEAFF
TGTGCCAGCAGCGTACAGGGTGGAAACACTGAAGCTTTCTTT
>.|TRBV10-3|.|TRBJ2-1
CAISESWGNEQFF
TGTGCCATCAGTGAGTCCTGGGGAAATGAGCAGTTCTTC
>.|TRBV5-6|TRBD1|TRBJ1-2
CASSLGQGFRISSYGYTF
TGTGCCAGCAGCTTGGGACAGGGGTTTCGGATATCGTCCTATGGCTACACCTTC
>.|TRBV4-1|.|TRBJ2-1
CASSLGGPLASEQFF
TGCGCCAGCAGCCTGGGGGGACCTCTGGCGAGTGAGCAGTTCTTC
>.|TRBV19|.|TRBJ1-2
CASSNRDIRNYGYTF
TGTGCCAGTAGTAACCGGGACATCCGCAACTATGGCTACACCTTC
>once|TRBV5-1|TRBD2|TRBJ2-7
CASSYGTSGSYEQYF
TGCGCCAGCAGCTACGGGACTAGCGGGAGCTACGAGCAGTACTTC
>.|TRBV6-6|.|TRBJ1-3
CASTLDSSGNTIYF
TGTGCCAGCACCCTAGACAGCTCTGGAAACACCATATATTTT
>.|TRBV10-3|.|TRBJ2-5
CAISESSIRETQYF
TGTGCCATCAGTGAGTCCAGTATCCGGGAGACCCAGTACTTC
>.|TRBV4-1|.|TRBJ1-2
CASSHATETNYGYTF
TGCGCCAGCAGCCATGCGACAGAGACTAACTATGGCTACACCTTC
>.|TRBV12-3/TRBV12-4|.|TRBJ2-7
CASSLGGAGEQYF
TGTGCCAGCAGTTTGGGGGGGGCTGGGGAGCAGTACTTC
>.|TRBV30|.|TRBJ1-3
CAWSVVSGNTIYF
TGTGCCTGGAGTGTAGTCTCTGGAAACACCATATATTTT
>.|TRBV4-1|.|TRBJ1-5
CASSQVDMGFSNQPQHF
TGCGCCAGCAGCCAAGTGGATATGGGTTTTAGCAATCAGCCCCAGCATTTT
>.|TRBV6-5|.|TRBJ1-1
CASLRKGYDTEAFF
TGTGCCAGCCTCAGAAAGGGTTATGACACTGAAGCTTTCTTT
>.|TRBV2|.|TRBJ2-7
CASSDVGPPEQYF
TGTGCCAGCAGTGACGTGGGGCCCCCTGAGCAGTACTTC
>.|TRBV7-2|.|TRBJ1-2
CASSLAYGNYGYTF
TGTGCCAGCAGCTTAGCTTATGGAAACTATGGCTACACCTTC
>.|TRBV12-3/TRBV12-4|.|TRBJ2-7
CASSWGRGGEQYF
TGTGCCAGCAGTTGGGGCAGGGGCGGAGAGCAGTACTTC
>.|TRBV7-9|TRBD2|TRBJ2-7
CASSILAGIVGEQYF
TGTGCCAGCAGCATTTTAGCGGGAATAGTGGGGGAGCAGTACTTC
>.|TRBV19|TRBD1|TRBJ1-1
CASSSRQGLGAFF
TGTGCCAGTAGTTCACGACAGGGGCTAGGAGCTTTCTTT
>.|TRBV3-1/TRBV3-2|TRBD2|TRBJ2-1
CASSLPGGGTNEQFF
TGTGCCAGCAGCCTTCCGGGGGGGGGTACGAATGAGCAGTTCTTC
>.|TRBV30|.|TRBJ1-6
CAWREQPSSYNSPLHF
TGTGCCTGGAGGGAGCAGCCAAGCTCCTATAATTCACCCCTCCACTTT
>.|TRBV2|.|TRBJ1-2
CASSRDKSYGYTF
TGTGCCAGCAGCAGAGATAAGAGCTATGGCTACACCTTC
>.|TRBV6-5|.|TRBJ2-7
CASKTPRNKNYEQYF
TGTGCCAGCAAAACCCCACGAAACAAGAACTACGAGCAGTACTTC
>.|TRBV2|TRBD2|TRBJ2-2
CASSRSSGRTIGELFF
TGTGCCAGCAGTAGATCCAGCGGGAGGACCATCGGGGAGCTGTTTTTT
>once|TRBV5-6|TRBD1|TRBJ1-1
CASSWYANRGQGETEAFF
TGTGCCAGCAGTTGGTACGCAAACAGGGGGCAAGGGGAAACTGAAGCTTTCTTT
>.|TRBV28|.|TRBJ1-1
CASSPRGPQGLHTEAFF
TGTGCCAGCAGTCCAAGGGGACCACAGGGATTGCACACTGAAGCTTTCTTT
>.|TRBV4-3|.|TRBJ2-1
CASSRGASSYNEQFF
TGCGCCAGCAGCCGCGGGGCGAGCTCCTACAATGAGCAGTTCTTC
>.|TRBV10-3|TRBD2|TRBJ2-3
CAGSLGGGGADTQYF
TGTGCCGGATCCTTGGGCGGGGGAGGGGCAGATACGCAGTATTTT
>.|TRBV13|TRBD2|TRBJ2-2
CASSYTSGRVSGTGELFF
TGTGCCAGCAGCTACACTAGCGGGAGGGTCTCGGGTACCGGGGAGCTGTTTTTT
>once|TRBV7-6|TRBD2|TRBJ2-7
CASSPAGLAGAEQYF
TGTGCCAGCAGCCCAGCGGGACTAGCGGGAGCCGAGCAGTACTTC